This entry features one TCR beta chain sequence. Its antigen is as yet unknown. These data come from a study of shared clonotypes between healthy human individuals. Study-level results: Rarefaction curves obtained for sorted subsets showed sequencing incomplete despite large depth. Naive subsets tended to show greater estimated richness than memory subsets. Several donors held about 5% of naive CD4 clonotypes in common.

The repertoire was sequenced with immunoSEQ multiplex PCR; TCRdb's copy has only in-frame clones and lacks some. The top ten clones hold 1.2% to 1.5% of a sample with about a million clones, under 80% of them seen once. The TCR originated in a man between 18 and 35 years old in good health. Source material: memory CD4+ T cells sorted from blood. Subset specified: CD45RA-negative fraction.

The CDR3 here is CASSLGSSGLGNSPLHF. The CDR3 DNA follows: TGCGCCAGCAGCTTGGGGAGTTCAGGGCTGGGGAATTCACCCCTCCACTTT. V usage is TRBV5-1 and J usage is TRBJ1-6, with D tentatively TRBD1 (5 bases). The CDR3 extends over 17 amino acids. Germline V gives CDR1 SGHRS, CDR2 YFSETQ. V was cut by 0 bases and J by 7 bases, with 17 bases left in between. The full variable domain, its missing parts supplied by reference TRBV5-1 and TRBJ1-6, is KAGVTQTPRYLIKTRGQQVTLSCSPISGHRSVSWYQQTPGQGLQFLFEYFSETQRNKGNFPGRFSGRQFSNSRSEMNVSTLELGDSALYLCASSLGSSGLGNSPLHFGNGTRLTVT.